This T cell receptor beta chain was recovered during a study of identical twins. Study observations and caveats: Reduced insertions were recorded for abundant cord blood beta clonotypes, with no such pattern in memory repertoires. Modelling approaches yielded underestimates of out-of-frame TCR alpha sharing between monozygotic twins. Invariant MAIT and iNKT cells could partly confound zero-insertion analyses.

All donors comprised healthy Caucasians. TCRdb fed the 5' RACE reads into MiXCR, producing one record per CDR3 protein. The sample carries some 1,700,000 distinct CDR3 sequences, under 35% recorded once. To note about this clonotype: Its antigen is currently unknown.

Looked up from germline, CDR1 is SGHVS and CDR2 is FQNEAQ. Trimming removed 1 base from V and 7 bases from J, with 11 bases in between. The CDR3 runs to 13 residues. Sequencing was done on a sample of cord blood. This sequence joins TRBV7-8 and TRBJ2-7, with D hard to call. The TCR originated in a newborn girl in good health. The CDR3: CASSLEQGNEQYF. In DNA form, the CDR3 reads TGTGCCAGCAGCTTAGAGCAAGGCAATGAGCAGTACTTC.